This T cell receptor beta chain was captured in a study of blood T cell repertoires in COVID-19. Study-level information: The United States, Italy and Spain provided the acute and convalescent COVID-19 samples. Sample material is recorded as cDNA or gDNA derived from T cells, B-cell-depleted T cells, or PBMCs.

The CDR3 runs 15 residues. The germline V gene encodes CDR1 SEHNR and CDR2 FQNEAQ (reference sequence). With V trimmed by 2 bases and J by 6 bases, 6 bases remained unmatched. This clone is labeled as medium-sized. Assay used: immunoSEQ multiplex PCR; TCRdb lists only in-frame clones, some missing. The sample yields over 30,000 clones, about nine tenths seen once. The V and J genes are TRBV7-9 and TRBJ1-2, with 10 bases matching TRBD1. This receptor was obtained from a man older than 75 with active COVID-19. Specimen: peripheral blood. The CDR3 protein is CASSLSDRGLNGYTF. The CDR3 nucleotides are TGTGCCAGCAGCTTATCCGACAGGGGGCTGAATGGCTACACCTTC.